A selection of T cell receptor beta chains follows, all from one sample in a study of OX40 agonist ivuxolimab in advanced cancers. Sequencing used immunoSEQ multiplex PCR; TCRdb keeps in-frame clones, though not all of them. Here the sample spans 130,000 or so clones, approximately 90% being singletons. The sequencing used CD4+ or CD8+ T cells sorted from blood, collected in a trial of the OX40 agonist ivuxolimab. These receptor sequences come from an adult with an advanced solid tumor such as melanoma, head and neck, liver or kidney cancer. Each CDR3 is given with its conserved first and last residue. Fields, in order: V gene, J gene, D gene, clone size, CDR3 length, CDR3 DNA, CDR3 protein. D genes are given only for firm matches. Size values are once, few and many counts, or a class for expanded clones, and some rows have none.

TRBV19	TRBJ1-5	-	-	14	TGTGCCAGTACCCAAGGGGGATGGGATCAGCCCCAGCATTTT	CASTQGGWDQPQHF
TRBV11-2	TRBJ2-3	TRBD2	-	15	TGTGCCAGCAACCTAGCGGGAGGGCCCTCAGATACGCAGTATTTT	CASNLAGGPSDTQYF
TRBV10-3	TRBJ2-5	TRBD2	once	15	TGTGCCATCAGTGCACTAGCGGCACTCCAAGAGACCCAGTACTTC	CAISALAALQETQYF
TRBV7-6	TRBJ1-5	-	-	14	TGTGCCAGCAGCTCAGTCGGGGGGATTCAGCCCCAGCATTTT	CASSSVGGIQPQHF
TRBV18	TRBJ2-3	-	-	15	TGTGCCAGCTCACCACCGAATTCTCGCACAGATACGCAGTATTTT	CASSPPNSRTDTQYF
TRBV18	TRBJ1-4	-	-	15	TGTGCCAGCTCACCCCGGGGGGCGGAGGATGAAAAACTGTTTTTT	CASSPRGAEDEKLFF
TRBV25-1	TRBJ2-2	-	-	13	TGTGCCAGCAGTGATACCAACCGGCCGGAGCTGTTTTTT	CASSDTNRPELFF
TRBV6-1	TRBJ1-5	-	-	14	TGTGCCATCACGACCCCGGGGAGGGGCGCGCCCCAGCATTTT	CAITTPGRGAPQHF
TRBV7-2	TRBJ1-3	-	-	14	TGTGCCAGCAGCCAACCAGGGCACGGAAACACCATATATTTT	CASSQPGHGNTIYF
TRBV7-6	TRBJ2-5	-	-	15	TGTGCCAGCAGCCGGAGGGCAGGGTTCCAAGAGACCCAGTACTTC	CASSRRAGFQETQYF
TRBV7-3	TRBJ1-1	-	-	12	TGTGCCAGCAGCGCCCCGGGGCTTGAAGCTTTCTTT	CASSAPGLEAFF
TRBV10-3	TRBJ1-5	TRBD1	-	15	TGTGCCATCAGTGCTGGACAGGGGTTCGGGCAGCCCCAGCATTTT	CAISAGQGFGQPQHF
TRBV7-9	TRBJ2-7	-	once	12	TGTGCCAGCAGCCGGATGACCTACGAGCAGTACTTC	CASSRMTYEQYF
TRBV6-6	TRBJ2-7	-	-	12	TGTGCCAGCAGCCTCGACAGCTACGAGCAGTACTTC	CASSLDSYEQYF
TRBV5-4	TRBJ2-7	TRBD2	-	14	TGTGCCAGCAGCGACGGACTAGCCCACTACGAGCAGTACTTC	CASSDGLAHYEQYF
TRBV27	TRBJ2-5	-	-	13	TGTGCCAGCAGTTTAAGCGACGACGGGACCCAGTACTTC	CASSLSDDGTQYF
TRBV7-8	TRBJ1-5	TRBD1	-	14	TGTGCCAGCAGCTTCGGGACAGTCGGTCAGCCCCAGCATTTT	CASSFGTVGQPQHF
TRBV28	TRBJ1-4	TRBD1	-	14	TGTGCCAGCAGTTCAGGGACAGGTAATGAAAAACTGTTTTTT	CASSSGTGNEKLFF
TRBV4-1	TRBJ1-1	-	-	18	TGCGCCAGCAGCCAAGATCCCCTTGGCCCGGGCCGTGGCACTGAAGCTTTCTTT	CASSQDPLGPGRGTEAFF
TRBV28	TRBJ1-1	-	-	14	TGTGCCAGCAGTTTCGACAGGTGGGACCGTGAAGCTTTCTTT	CASSFDRWDREAFF